One sample yielded the 5 T cell receptor beta chains listed below, sequenced in a study of blood T cell repertoires in COVID-19. Sequenced by immunoSEQ multiplex PCR; TCRdb stores in-frame clones only, minus some. The sample shows 150,000 to 200,000 clones, about 85% of them seen only once. Sequenced input: peripheral blood. The origin of the receptors is a woman older than 75 with acute or convalescent COVID-19.

The rearrangement links TRBV4-1 to TRBJ1-2; 9 bases map to TRBD1. CDR3 length equals 14 residues. Germline CDR1 and CDR2: MGHRA and YSYEKL. Unmatched junction bases numbered 6, after V lost 4 bases and J lost 6 bases. CDR3 region: CASSRRDREDGYTF. The CDR3 DNA follows: TGCGCCAGCAGCCGCCGGGACAGGGAGGATGGCTACACCTTC.

The V call is TRBV29-1, the J call TRBJ2-7, with 8 bases that match TRBD1. Germline values: CDR1 SQVTM, CDR2 ANQGSEA. The J segment lost 1 base and the V segment lost 7 bases, leaving 15 bases of the junction unmatched. This CDR3 has 16 amino acids. CDR3 region: CSAPTPGRGRSYEQYF. The CDR3 nucleotides are TGCAGCGCCCCCACGCCGGGCAGGGGGCGATCCTACGAGCAGTACTTC.

The genes are TRBV6-2 or TRBV6-3 and TRBJ2-5, with D possibly being TRBD2 (5 bases). This CDR3 region has 14 residues. Germline V CDR1 and CDR2: MNHEY, SVGEGT. V was trimmed by 4 bases and J by 5 bases, leaving 14 bases between them. CDR3 loop: CASSFGIIRETQYF. CDR3 nucleotides: TGTGCCAGCAGTTTCGGGATAATCCGGGAGACCCAGTACTTC.

This chain uses TRBV18 with TRBJ2-3; D gene uncertain. The V end lost 4 bases, the J end lost 5 bases, and 10 bases lay between the germline ends. This CDR3 spans 13 amino acids. Germline V gives CDR1 KGHSH, CDR2 LQKENI. Here the CDR3 reads CASSLTGGDTQYF. CDR3 sequence (DNA): TGTGCCAGCTCACTAACCGGCGGAGATACGCAGTATTTT.

V gene TRBV29-1 combines with J gene TRBJ1-2, with D uncertain. The V end lost 7 bases, the J end lost 3 bases, and 9 bases lay between the germline ends. The CDR3 has 11 amino acids. CDR1 is SQVTM and CDR2 is ANQGSEA in the germline V gene. Here the CDR3 reads CSADMDYGYTF. Here the CDR3 DNA reads TGCAGCGCCGACATGGACTATGGCTACACCTTC.